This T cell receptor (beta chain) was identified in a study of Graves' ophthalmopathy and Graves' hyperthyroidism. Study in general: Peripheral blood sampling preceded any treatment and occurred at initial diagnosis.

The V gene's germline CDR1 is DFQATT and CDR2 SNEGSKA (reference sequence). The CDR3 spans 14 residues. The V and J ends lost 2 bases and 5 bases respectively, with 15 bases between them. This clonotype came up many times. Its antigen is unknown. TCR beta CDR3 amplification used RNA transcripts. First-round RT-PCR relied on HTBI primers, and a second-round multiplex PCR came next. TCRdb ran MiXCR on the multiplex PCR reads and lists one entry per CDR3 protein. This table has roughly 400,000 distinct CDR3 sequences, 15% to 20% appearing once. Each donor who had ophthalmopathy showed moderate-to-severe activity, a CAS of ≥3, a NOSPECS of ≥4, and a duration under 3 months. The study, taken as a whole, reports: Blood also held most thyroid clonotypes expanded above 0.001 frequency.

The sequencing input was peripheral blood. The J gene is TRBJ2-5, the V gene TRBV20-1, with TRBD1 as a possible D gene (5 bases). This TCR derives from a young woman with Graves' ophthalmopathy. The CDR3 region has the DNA TGCAGTGCTAGAAGGCCAGGGAAGGGTGAGACCCAGTACTTC. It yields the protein CSARRPGKGETQYF.